What follows are 30 T cell receptor beta chains derived from one specimen sequenced in a study of blood T cell repertoires in COVID-19. The protocol was immunoSEQ multiplex PCR, while the TCRdb copy is restricted to in-frame clones and leaves out a portion. The sample includes approximately 300,000 clones, 85% to 90% seen only once; the top ten take under 0.95%. Sequencing input: peripheral blood. Receptors originate from a man aged 30 to 39 with acute or convalescent COVID-19.

The chain employs TRBV9 and TRBJ2-5; 8 nucleotides align to TRBD1. V lost 4 bases, J lost 4 bases, and 12 bases stayed unmatched. CDR3 length: 16 residues. The germline V gene has CDR1 SGDLS and CDR2 YYNGEE. The CDR3 region is CASSSAGTGVGETQYF. The DNA for the CDR3 is TGTGCCAGCAGCTCGGCCGGGACAGGAGTTGGAGAGACCCAGTACTTC.

This chain links TRBV12-5 with TRBJ1-4, with 10 positions matching TRBD1. The V segment lost 3 bases and the J segment 3 bases; nucleotides outside the gene matches: 13. Germline-derived CDR1 and CDR2 are LGHNT and FRNRAP. The CDR3 has 19 residues. CDR3 residues: CASGFRSRDRGLANEKLFF. CDR3 DNA sequence: TGTGCTAGTGGTTTCCGATCCCGGGACAGGGGTTTAGCTAATGAAAAACTGTTTTTT. Supplemented by reference TRBV12-5 and TRBJ1-4, the full variable domain reads DARVTQTPRHKVTEMGQEVTMRCQPILGHNTVFWYRQTMMQGLELLAYFRNRAPLDDSGMPKDRFSAEMPDATLATLKIQPSEPRDSAVYFCASGFRSRDRGLANEKLFFGSGTQLSVL.

V usage is TRBV30 and J usage is TRBJ1-4; 9 nucleotides align to TRBD1. This CDR3 contains 15 residues. Germline V gene lookup returns CDR1 GTSNPN and CDR2 SVGIG (reference sequence). With V trimmed by 0 bases and J by 7 bases, 6 bases remained unmatched. In DNA form, the CDR3 reads TGTGCCTGGAGTGTTCAACAGGGGGCAGGTGAAAAACTGTTTTTT. Residues: CAWSVQQGAGEKLFF.

This rearrangement joins TRBV9 to TRBJ2-1, with D perhaps matching TRBD1 (5 bases). V was trimmed by 2 bases and J by 7 bases, leaving 13 bases between them. The CDR3 spans 14 residues. The germline V gene has CDR1 SGDLS and CDR2 YYNGEE. CDR3 protein: CASSVTARVNEQFF. The CDR3 nucleotides read TGTGCCAGCAGCGTCACAGCCAGGGTAAATGAGCAGTTCTTC. Together with reference TRBV9 and TRBJ2-1, the CDR3 gives the full variable domain: DSGVTQTPKHLITATGQRVTLRCSPRSGDLSVYWYQQSLDQGLQFLIQYYNGEERAKGNILERFSAQQFPDLHSELNLSSLELGDSALYFCASSVTARVNEQFFGPGTRLTVL.

This chain uses TRBV4-1 with TRBJ1-2; D call uncertain. Trimming cost V 2 bases and J 8 bases, with 12 bases left between them. CDR1 is MGHRA, CDR2 YSYEKL, per germline. The CDR3 is 13 residues long. CDR3 bases: TGCGCCAGCAGCCAAAGCCCGGGTGGCGGCTACACCTTC. As protein: CASSQSPGGGYTF.

The chain carries TRBV5-6 and TRBJ2-3; 9 nucleotides align to TRBD1. V gave up 2 bases and J gave up 8 bases; unmatched junction bases: 12. Per germline, CDR1 SGHDT and CDR2 YYEEEE. The CDR3 spans 16 residues. The CDR3 reads CASSFRPGQGLVTQYF. In nucleotides, the CDR3 is TGTGCCAGCAGCTTTAGACCGGGACAGGGTCTAGTTACGCAGTATTTT.

J is TRBJ2-3 and V is TRBV4-1, with D hard to call. Per the germline V gene, CDR1 is MGHRA and CDR2 is YSYEKL. The length of the CDR3 is 15 residues. Trimming took off 0 bases at V and 4 bases at J, with 11 bases between the two ends. The CDR3 loop is CASSQDVTSADTQYF. For the CDR3, the DNA is TGCGCCAGCAGCCAAGATGTTACCTCGGCAGATACGCAGTATTTT.

The gene calls are TRBV19 and TRBJ2-7; 11 bases align to TRBD2. The CDR3 covers 16 residues. V lost 5 bases, J lost 6 bases, and 12 bases stayed unmatched. CDR1 and CDR2 (germline): LNHDA, SQIVND (reference sequence). The CDR3 DNA is TGTGCCAGTAGTTTGCAAACTAGCGGGAGTCTCTCCGAGCAGTACTTC. This encodes CASSLQTSGSLSEQYF. Looking up the rest from reference TRBV19 and TRBJ2-7 gives the full variable domain: DGGITQSPKYLFRKEGQNVTLSCEQNLNHDAMYWYRQDPGQGLRLIYYSQIVNDFQKGDIAEGYSVSREKKESFPLTVTSAQKNPTAFYLCASSLQTSGSLSEQYFGPGTRLTVT.

This clone has only one observation. The J gene is TRBJ1-1, the V gene TRBV19; tentatively, D is TRBD1 (6 bases). V was pared by 6 bases and J by 7 bases, with 15 bases between. The CDR3 covers 13 residues. CDR1 is LNHDA and CDR2 is SQIVND in the germline V gene (reference sequence). The CDR3 DNA reads TGTGCCAGTAGGAAGGACAGCCTAGATGAAGCTTTCTTT. It translates to CASRKDSLDEAFF.

This sequence joins TRBV6-5 and TRBJ2-4; tentatively, D is TRBD1 (5 bases). Germline-derived CDR1 and CDR2 are MNHEY and SVGAGI. V lost 6 bases and J 0 bases, leaving 12 bases between the germline ends. This CDR3 has 15 amino acids. The CDR3, as DNA: TGTGCCAGCAGCCCCCGACAGTTAGCCAAAAACATTCAGTACTTC. This encodes CASSPRQLAKNIQYF.

The chain employs TRBV4-1 and TRBJ1-3, with TRBD1 as a possible D gene (5 bases). The CDR3 consists of 17 residues. V was trimmed by 3 bases and J by 1 base, leaving 16 bases between them. Per the germline V gene, CDR1 is MGHRA and CDR2 is YSYEKL. The CDR3 DNA sequence: TGCGCCAGCAGCCAGCTGGGACGGAGGGCGTCTGGAAACACCATATATTTT. Its protein product is CASSQLGRRASGNTIYF.

The genes are TRBV19 and TRBJ2-1; 11 bases match TRBD2. The germline V gene encodes CDR1 LNHDA and CDR2 SQIVND (reference sequence). This CDR3 comprises 16 residues. J was trimmed by 8 bases and V by 7 bases; bases with no gene match: 13. The CDR3 here is CASTLGKTSGADEQFF. CDR3 DNA: TGTGCCAGTACACTGGGGAAGACTAGCGGGGCCGATGAGCAGTTCTTC.

V usage is TRBV10-3 and J usage is TRBJ1-1, with TRBD1 matching 7 bases. The CDR3 totals 13 residues. Germline CDR1 reads ENHRY; CDR2 reads SYGVKD. V lost 2 bases and J lost 6; bases outside the gene matches: 3. In DNA, the CDR3 is TGTGCCATCAGTGAGGGACAGGTGTCTGAAGCTTTCTTT. This translates into CAISEGQVSEAFF.

The chain links TRBV29-1 to TRBJ2-1; 14 bases match TRBD2. V shed 4 bases and J 6 bases; nucleotides not matched to a gene: 8. Germline V gene lookup returns CDR1 SQVTM and CDR2 ANQGSEA. The CDR3 extends over 16 amino acids. The CDR3 sequence: CSVAGLAGVVRNEQFF. In nucleotides, the CDR3 is TGCAGCGTTGCGGGACTAGCGGGAGTGGTTCGCAATGAGCAGTTCTTC.

This clone was found once. The chain carries TRBV4-1 and TRBJ1-2; the match to TRBD1 covers 7 bases. Germline CDR1 reads MGHRA; CDR2 reads YSYEKL. The CDR3 is 16 amino acids. The ends lost 2 bases at V and 4 bases at J; junction bases unmatched: 10. DNA of the CDR3: TGCGCCAGCAGCCAACCGCGACAGGGAAATCTCTATGGCTACACCTTC. Its protein product is CASSQPRQGNLYGYTF.

The gene calls are TRBV29-1 and TRBJ2-7; TRBD1 matches at 9 bases. The CDR3 has 12 residues. Germline lookup yields CDR1 SQVTM and CDR2 ANQGSEA. Trimming removed 7 bases from V and 6 bases from J; junction bases left unmatched: 7. This CDR3 is CSAVDRGREQYF. The CDR3 nucleotides read TGCAGCGCCGTGGACAGGGGACGCGAGCAGTACTTC.

This clone was seen many times. J is TRBJ2-3 and V is TRBV4-1; D is uncertain. From germline, CDR1 is MGHRA and CDR2 YSYEKL. The V end lost 1 base, the J end lost 5 bases, and 13 bases lay between the germline ends. The CDR3 is 15 residues long. The CDR3 bases are TGCGCCAGCAGCCAAGCAGTGAATGGCAAAGATACGCAGTATTTT. This sequence encodes CASSQAVNGKDTQYF.

V is TRBV29-1 and J is TRBJ1-2; TRBD1 is a possible D gene (5 bases). Trimming cost V 1 base and J 5 bases, with 8 bases left between them. The length of the CDR3 is 12 residues. In germline, CDR1 is SQVTM, CDR2 ANQGSEA. CDR3 bases: TGCAGCGTTGAAGTGACAGTGTATGGCTACACCTTC. It yields the protein CSVEVTVYGYTF. Based on the CDR3 plus reference TRBV29-1 and TRBJ1-2, the full variable domain is SAVISQKPSRDICQRGTSLTIQCQVDSQVTMMFWYRQQPGQSLTLIATANQGSEATYESGFVIDKFPISRPNLTFSTLTVSNMSPEDSSIYLCSVEVTVYGYTFGSGTRLTVV.

This chain joins TRBV14 and TRBJ1-4; 7 bases match TRBD1. Germline CDR1 is SGHDN and CDR2 is FVKESK. CDR3 size: 15 residues. J lost 8 bases, V lost 3 bases, and 9 bases had no gene match. DNA for the CDR3: TGTGCCAGCAGCCAGCTGACAGGGTCGAACGAAAAACTGTTTTTT. The encoded protein is CASSQLTGSNEKLFF.

V usage is TRBV6-6 and J usage is TRBJ1-4, with 8 bases that match TRBD1. With V trimmed by 6 bases and J by 8 bases, 2 bases remained unmatched. The CDR3 spans 12 residues. Germline V gene data show CDR1 as MNHNY and CDR2 as SVGAGI (reference sequence). The CDR3 protein is CASSRDREKLFF. The CDR3 coding sequence is TGTGCCAGCAGCCGGGACAGGGAAAAACTGTTTTTT.

The rearrangement joins TRBV28 to TRBJ1-1; no clear D. Trimming took off 2 bases at V and 0 bases at J, with 10 bases between the two ends. The CDR3 contains 15 residues. CDR1 is MDHEN, CDR2 SYDVKM, per germline. The CDR3: CASSLRGNVNTEAFF. As DNA, the CDR3 is TGTGCCAGCAGTTTAAGAGGGAATGTGAACACTGAAGCTTTCTTT.

This clone has more than one count but fewer than ten. The gene calls are TRBV10-1 and TRBJ2-1; D may be TRBD2 (5 bases). V lost 3 bases, J lost 7 bases, and 7 bases lay in between. CDR3 length: 12 residues. The germline gives CDR1 WNHNN, CDR2 SYGVQD (reference sequence). CDR3 sequence (DNA): TGCGCCAGCAGTGATAGAGGGAATGAGCAGTTCTTC. The encoded protein is CASSDRGNEQFF.

In DNA form, the CDR3 reads TGTGCCAGTAGCCCCGCCAACAGGGCGAACACCGGGGAGCTGTTTTTT. Translation: CASSPANRANTGELFF. The chain couples TRBV19 to TRBJ2-2, with D maybe TRBD1 (6 bases). Germline CDR1 and CDR2: LNHDA and SQIVND (reference sequence). The CDR3 has 16 amino acids. V was trimmed by 6 bases and J by 0 bases, leaving 14 bases between them.

This sequence joins TRBV7-9 and TRBJ1-3, with 8 bases that match TRBD1. In germline, CDR1 is SEHNR, CDR2 FQNEAQ (reference sequence). The CDR3 covers 15 residues. Trimming removed 3 bases from V and 8 bases from J; junction bases left unmatched: 9. The CDR3 loop reads CASSLRRTGGDTIYF. The CDR3 DNA follows: TGTGCCAGCAGCTTGAGGCGAACAGGGGGGGACACCATATATTTT.

The chain is built from TRBV19 and TRBJ2-3, with D possibly being TRBD2 (6 bases). The CDR3 totals 17 residues. V was clipped by 1 base and J by 4 bases, with 18 bases between them. The germline CDR1 and CDR2 sequences are LNHDA and SQIVND (reference sequence). The DNA for the CDR3 is TGTGCCAGTAGTATAGGTCAGGGCGGGACCACCCCAGATACGCAGTATTTT. Translated, it gives CASSIGQGGTTPDTQYF. The whole variable domain, filled in from reference TRBV19 and TRBJ2-3, reads DGGITQSPKYLFRKEGQNVTLSCEQNLNHDAMYWYRQDPGQGLRLIYYSQIVNDFQKGDIAEGYSVSREKKESFPLTVTSAQKNPTAFYLCASSIGQGGTTPDTQYFGPGTRLTVL.

This clone was detected once. The J gene is TRBJ1-2, the V gene TRBV7-9; TRBD1 is a possible D gene (5 bases). Germline values: CDR1 SEHNR, CDR2 FQNEAQ (reference sequence). The CDR3 length is 16 residues. V was pared by 5 bases and J by 6 bases, with 22 bases between. In nucleotides, the CDR3 is TGTGCCAGCAGCCGTAAAATGTTACAGGTCCCTAATGGCTACACCTTC. The encoded protein is CASSRKMLQVPNGYTF.

Here the CDR3 reads CASSRRSNTEAFF. In DNA form, the CDR3 reads TGTGCCAGTAGCCGCAGGTCGAACACTGAAGCTTTCTTT. The chain joins TRBV19 to TRBJ1-1; D gene uncertain. Trimming pared 6 bases from V and 1 base from J, leaving 9 bases between. CDR1 LNHDA and CDR2 SQIVND come from the germline V gene (reference sequence). This CDR3 comprises 13 residues.

The genes are TRBV11-2 and TRBJ2-1; 11 nucleotides align to TRBD1. Losses at the gene ends were 5 bases for V and 8 bases for J; bases not matched to a gene: 5. Per the germline V gene, CDR1 is SGHAT and CDR2 is FQNNGV. The CDR3 totals 14 residues. CDR3 nucleotide sequence: TGTGCCAGCAGCCTCGGACAGGGGGCCGATGAGCAGTTCTTC. This translates into CASSLGQGADEQFF.

The chain has TRBV6-4 and TRBJ2-1, with 8 bases lining up with TRBD2. CDR1 and CDR2 from the germline V gene are MRHNA and SNTAGT. V trimming: 5 bases; J trimming: 4 bases; junction bases outside the gene matches: 13. The CDR3 covers 17 residues. CDR3 sequence (DNA): TGTGCCAGCAGTCCTCAGGGTGGGCTAGCGGGTTACAATGAGCAGTTCTTC. Protein sequence: CASSPQGGLAGYNEQFF.

V is TRBV7-3 and J is TRBJ2-2, with no clear D. V lost 3 bases and J lost 6, with 8 bases in between. Germline V gene sequence: CDR1 SGHTA, CDR2 FQGTGA. The CDR3 contains 13 residues. The CDR3 sequence: CASSFDFSGELFF. CDR3 in DNA: TGTGCCAGCAGCTTCGACTTTTCCGGGGAGCTGTTTTTT.